This passage covers 23 T cell receptor beta chains from one sample sequenced in a study of shared clonotypes between healthy human individuals. Assay: immunoSEQ multiplex PCR; the TCRdb copy retains only in-frame clones and omits some. In the table there are roughly 2 million clones, approximately 94% of which are singletons. Cells designated naive CD8 were CD45RO-negative and were positively selected for CCR7, with terminally differentiated effector memory CD45RA+ cells excluded. The sample taken for sequencing was naive CD8+ T cells sorted from blood. Source of these receptors: a man between 18 and 29 years old in good health.

The chain combines TRBV6-1 with TRBJ1-1; D might be TRBD1 (5 bases). Looked up from germline, CDR1 is MNHNS and CDR2 is SASEGT. This CDR3 has 12 residues. Trimming left V 8 bases short and J 1 base short, with 8 bases between. CDR3 amino acids: CASRGPNTEAFF. The CDR3 DNA is TGTGCCAGCCGGGGACCGAACACTGAAGCTTTCTTT.

The gene calls are TRBV9 and TRBJ2-1, with D hard to call. Trimming shortened V by 0 bases and J by 7 bases, and 14 bases separated the two germline ends. Germline CDR1 reads SGDLS; CDR2 reads YYNGEE. This CDR3 is built from 15 residues. The CDR3 nucleotides are TGTGCCAGCAGCGTAGTAGCTGGAATGAGTAATGAGCAGTTCTTC. It translates to CASSVVAGMSNEQFF.

This clone has only one observation. CDR3 sequence (DNA): TGTGCCAGCAGCTTAAGACAACAAGAGACCCAGTACTTC. It specifies CASSLRQQETQYF. The gene calls are TRBV7-9 and TRBJ2-5; D is ambiguous. The V and J ends lost 2 bases and 2 bases respectively, with 6 bases between them. The CDR3 loop spans 13 amino acids. Germline CDR1 and CDR2: SEHNR and FQNEAQ (reference sequence).

As DNA, the CDR3 is TGTGCCAGCAGTGGCGAGACAAGCTATCAGCCCCAGCATTTT. It codes for CASSGETSYQPQHF. This chain connects TRBV6-1 to TRBJ1-5, with unresolved D. CDR1 is MNHNS, CDR2 SASEGT, per germline. The germline V and J ends were trimmed by 4 bases and 5 bases, with 12 bases remaining between them. The CDR3 totals 14 residues.

The chain has TRBV2 and TRBJ2-7, with a possible D match to TRBD2 (7 bases). Trimming removed 2 bases at V and 4 bases at J, with 12 bases between. Germline values: CDR1 SNHLY, CDR2 FYNNEI. This CDR3 comprises 14 residues. CDR3 protein: CASSETGREYEQYF. CDR3 nucleotides: TGTGCCAGCAGTGAAACAGGGAGGGAATACGAGCAGTACTTC.

The rearrangement uses TRBV27 and TRBJ1-2, with 8 bases aligning to TRBD1. Germline V gives CDR1 MNHEY, CDR2 SMNVEV (reference sequence). V dropped 3 bases and J dropped 6; count of bases not matched to a gene: 3. The CDR3 totals 13 residues. The CDR3 region has the DNA TGTGCCAGCAGTTTCGGACAGGGAAATGGCTACACCTTC. Encoded protein: CASSFGQGNGYTF.

The genes are TRBV6-1 and TRBJ1-5, with unresolved D. CDR3 length: 15 residues. Germline CDR1 MNHNS, CDR2 SASEGT. V gave up 6 bases and J gave up 7 bases, with 19 bases separating them. CDR3 in amino acids: CASRPREQFDQPQHF. The CDR3 DNA reads as TGTGCCAGCAGGCCCCGGGAACAGTTCGACCAGCCCCAGCATTTT.

J is TRBJ1-1 and V is TRBV7-9; 12 bases agree with TRBD1. The length of the CDR3 is 17 residues. Germline-derived CDR1 and CDR2 are SEHNR and FQNEAQ (reference sequence). The V segment lost 3 bases and the J segment 3 bases; nucleotides outside the gene matches: 8. The chain's CDR3 is CASSFAGTGGLHTEAFF. The DNA of the CDR3 is TGTGCCAGCAGCTTTGCCGGGACAGGGGGCCTCCACACTGAAGCTTTCTTT. The full variable domain, with the rest looked up from reference TRBV7-9 and TRBJ1-1, is DTGVSQNPRHKITKRGQNVTFRCDPISEHNRLYWYRQTLGQGPEFLTYFQNEAQLEKSRLLSDRFSAERPKGSFSTLEIQRTEQGDSAMYLCASSFAGTGGLHTEAFFGQGTRLTVV.

The chain joins TRBV15 to TRBJ2-2; 9 bases line up with TRBD1. The CDR3 runs to 16 residues. V was clipped by 4 bases and J by 1 base; unmatched bases: 4. Germline lookup yields CDR1 LNHNV and CDR2 YYDKDF (reference sequence). The CDR3 DNA reads TGTGCCACCAGCACTTCGGGACAGGGGAACACCGGGGAGCTGTTTTTT. The encoded protein is CATSTSGQGNTGELFF.

The chain carries TRBV7-9 and TRBJ2-1; 7 bases match TRBD1. The length of the CDR3 is 16 residues. Germline trimming cut 0 bases from V and 5 bases from J; bases unmatched to any gene: 7. Germline-derived CDR1 and CDR2 are SEHNR and FQNEAQ (reference sequence). CDR3 region: CASSLAPRGPNNEQFF. The DNA of the CDR3 is TGTGCCAGCAGCTTAGCGCCTAGGGGGCCCAACAATGAGCAGTTCTTC.

The chain is built from TRBV4-1 and TRBJ2-7; 10 bases agree with TRBD1. The CDR3 sequence is 16 residues long. Germline loops: CDR1 MGHRA, CDR2 YSYEKL. V shed 4 bases, J shed 2 bases, and the junction held 8 bases outside the gene matches. In DNA, the CDR3 is TGCGCCAGCAGCCCGGGCCCCGGGACAGGGGCCTACGAGCAGTACTTC. It codes for CASSPGPGTGAYEQYF.

The chain combines TRBV7-9 with TRBJ1-5; 7 positions agree with TRBD1. CDR3 length: 15 amino acids. The ends lost 8 bases at V and 1 base at J; junction bases unmatched: 8. Germline-derived CDR1 and CDR2 are SEHNR and FQNEAQ (reference sequence). The CDR3, as DNA: TGTGCCAGCGGCAGGGGGAAAGAAAGCAATCAGCCCCAGCATTTT. Translation gives CASGRGKESNQPQHF.

Details on this clone: A read error is likely, as this CDR3 ends without the conserved phenylalanine or tryptophan. The rearrangement links TRBV7-2 to TRBJ1-5; the D is unclear. The ends were cut back, 3 bases at V and 1 base at J, with 10 bases in the middle. CDR1 SGHTA and CDR2 FQGNSA come from the germline V gene. The CDR3 totals 15 residues. CDR3 nucleotides: TGTGCCAGCAGCTTCACCGCGGGGAGCAATCAGCCCCAGCATCTT. It yields the protein CASSFTAGSNQPQHL.

J is TRBJ1-2 and V is TRBV27; the D gene is possibly TRBD1 (5 bases). Germline V gene data show CDR1 as MNHEY and CDR2 as SMNVEV (reference sequence). V lost 5 bases, J lost 8 bases, and 18 bases lay in between. The CDR3 extends over 14 amino acids. DNA for the CDR3: TGTGCCAGCAGTCCGGGACGGGGCCTTGTCGGCTACACCTTC. Its protein product is CASSPGRGLVGYTF.

V usage is TRBV7-9 and J usage is TRBJ2-1; D could derive from TRBD1 or TRBD2 (5 bases each). This CDR3 spans 16 amino acids. The germline V and J ends were trimmed by 5 bases and 3 bases, with 17 bases remaining between them. CDR1 is SEHNR, CDR2 FQNEAQ, per germline (reference sequence). CDR3 region: CASSPRDANLYNEQFF. CDR3 bases: TGTGCCAGCAGCCCCCGGGACGCTAATCTCTACAATGAGCAGTTCTTC.

This clone appeared a single time. The rearrangement joins TRBV10-1 to TRBJ2-3; no clear D. CDR3 length equals 14 residues. V dropped 0 bases and J dropped 4 bases, with 8 bases sitting between them. Germline V gene sequence: CDR1 WNHNN, CDR2 SYGVQD (reference sequence). The DNA for the CDR3 is TGCGCCAGCAGTGAGTCGCTCCCCCCAGATACGCAGTATTTT. Amino acids: CASSESLPPDTQYF.

This chain uses TRBV27 with TRBJ1-2; 12 nucleotides align to TRBD1. Germline V lookup: CDR1 MNHEY, CDR2 SMNVEV (reference sequence). The CDR3 is 13 residues long. Germline trimming cut 4 bases from V and 10 bases from J; bases unmatched to any gene: 4. CDR3 nucleotide sequence: TGTGCCAGCAGTTCAGGGACAGGGGGCGACTACACCTTC. This encodes CASSSGTGGDYTF.

The chain employs TRBV30 and TRBJ1-2; 8 positions match TRBD1. Germline trimming cut 4 bases from V and 4 bases from J; bases unmatched to any gene: 5. CDR1 GTSNPN and CDR2 SVGIG come from the germline V gene (reference sequence). This CDR3 region has 13 residues. CDR3 nucleotide sequence: TGTGCCTGGAAGCTGGACAGGGTCTATGGCTACACCTTC. This sequence encodes CAWKLDRVYGYTF.

This clone was observed a single time. This rearrangement joins TRBV29-1 to TRBJ2-2, with a weak D call TRBD2 (5 bases). V shed 7 bases and J shed 0 bases, with 12 bases lying between them. CDR3 length: 14 amino acids. The germline CDR1 and CDR2 sequences are SQVTM and ANQGSEA. CDR3 coding DNA: TGCAGCGCGGGCCCGCGGGCGAACACCGGGGAGCTGTTTTTT. Amino acids: CSAGPRANTGELFF.

The V gene is TRBV5-1, the J gene TRBJ1-3; 9 nucleotides align to TRBD1. Germline CDR1 is SGHRS and CDR2 is YFSETQ. The length of the CDR3 is 16 residues. J lost 8 bases, V lost 0 bases, and 9 bases had no gene match. The CDR3 loop is CASSLESGQGLDTIYF. The CDR3 region has the DNA TGCGCCAGCAGCTTGGAATCAGGACAGGGGCTCGACACCATATATTTT.

The CDR3: CAWRNWVQGANYGYTF. The CDR3 DNA is TGTGCCTGGAGGAACTGGGTGCAGGGAGCGAACTATGGCTACACCTTC. The rearrangement joins TRBV30 to TRBJ1-2, with D perhaps matching TRBD1 (5 bases). The CDR3 is 16 amino acids. V was shortened by 3 bases and J by 2 bases, with 19 bases between the two germline ends. Germline CDR1 reads GTSNPN; CDR2 reads SVGIG (reference sequence).

Of note for this clone: Distinct nucleotide sequences in the sample also encode this CDR3. This chain joins TRBV4-1 and TRBJ2-7; 11 nucleotides align to TRBD2. Per the germline V gene, CDR1 is MGHRA and CDR2 is YSYEKL. V was pared by 2 bases and J by 2 bases, with 2 bases of the junction left unmatched. The CDR3 length is 15 residues. Here the CDR3 DNA reads TGCGCCAGCAGCCAACTAGCGGGAGGACCCTACGAGCAGTACTTC. Its protein is CASSQLAGGPYEQYF.

The CDR3 region is CASSLAIGLNTEAFF. CDR3 nucleotide sequence: TGTGCCAGCAGCTTAGCGATAGGCCTAAACACTGAAGCTTTCTTT. V usage is TRBV7-9 and J usage is TRBJ1-1; D gene ambiguous. The CDR3 consists of 15 residues. Germline V lookup: CDR1 SEHNR, CDR2 FQNEAQ (reference sequence). V was pared by 0 bases and J by 2 bases, with 10 bases between.